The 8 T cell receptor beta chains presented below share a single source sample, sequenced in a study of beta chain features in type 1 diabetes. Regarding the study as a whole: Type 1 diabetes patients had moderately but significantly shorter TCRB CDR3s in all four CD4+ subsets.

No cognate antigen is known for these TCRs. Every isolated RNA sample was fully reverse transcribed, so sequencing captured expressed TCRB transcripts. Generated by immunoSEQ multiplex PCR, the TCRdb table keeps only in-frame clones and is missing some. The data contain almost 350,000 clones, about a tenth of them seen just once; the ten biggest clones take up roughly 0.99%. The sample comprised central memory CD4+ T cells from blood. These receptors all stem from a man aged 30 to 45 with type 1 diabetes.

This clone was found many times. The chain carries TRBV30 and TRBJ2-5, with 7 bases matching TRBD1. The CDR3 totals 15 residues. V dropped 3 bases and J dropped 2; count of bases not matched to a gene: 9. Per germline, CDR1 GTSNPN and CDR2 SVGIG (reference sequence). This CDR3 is CAWSPGTAHQETQYF. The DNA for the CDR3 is TGTGCCTGGAGCCCCGGGACAGCCCATCAAGAGACCCAGTACTTC. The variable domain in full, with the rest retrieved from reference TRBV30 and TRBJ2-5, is SQTIHQWPATLVQPVGSPLSLECTVEGTSNPNLYWYRQAAGRGLQLLFYSVGIGQISSEVPQNLSASRPQDRQFILSSKKLLLSDSGFYLCAWSPGTAHQETQYFGPGTRLLVL.

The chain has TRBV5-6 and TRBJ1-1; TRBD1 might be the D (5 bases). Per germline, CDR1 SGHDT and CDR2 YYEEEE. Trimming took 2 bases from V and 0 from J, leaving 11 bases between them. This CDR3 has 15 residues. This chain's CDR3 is CASSFWGVMNTEAFF. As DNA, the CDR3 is TGTGCCAGCAGCTTCTGGGGCGTAATGAACACTGAAGCTTTCTTT. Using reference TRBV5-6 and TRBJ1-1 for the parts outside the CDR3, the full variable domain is DAGVTQSPTHLIKTRGQQVTLRCSPKSGHDTVSWYQQALGQGPQFIFQYYEEEERQRGNFPDRFSGHQFPNYSSELNVNALLLGDSALYLCASSFWGVMNTEAFFGQGTRLTVV.

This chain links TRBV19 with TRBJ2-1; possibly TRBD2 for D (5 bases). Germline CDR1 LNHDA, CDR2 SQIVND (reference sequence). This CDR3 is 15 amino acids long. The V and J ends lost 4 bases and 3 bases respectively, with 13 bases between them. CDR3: CASSTGKFGYNEQFF. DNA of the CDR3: TGTGCCAGTAGTACCGGGAAGTTTGGCTACAATGAGCAGTTCTTC.

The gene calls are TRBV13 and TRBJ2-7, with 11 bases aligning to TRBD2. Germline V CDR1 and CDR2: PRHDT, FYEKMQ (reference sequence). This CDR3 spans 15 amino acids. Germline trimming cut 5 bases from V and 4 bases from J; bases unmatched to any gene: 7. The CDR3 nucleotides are TGTGCCAGCAGCCCCTTACTAGCGGGGGCATACGAGCAGTACTTC. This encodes CASSPLLAGAYEQYF.

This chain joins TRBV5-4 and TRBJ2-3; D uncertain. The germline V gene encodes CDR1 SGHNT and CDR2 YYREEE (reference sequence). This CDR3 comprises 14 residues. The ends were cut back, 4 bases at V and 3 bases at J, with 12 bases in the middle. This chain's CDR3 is CASSHGPGTDTQYF. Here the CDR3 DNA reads TGTGCCAGCAGCCACGGGCCAGGAACAGATACGCAGTATTTT.

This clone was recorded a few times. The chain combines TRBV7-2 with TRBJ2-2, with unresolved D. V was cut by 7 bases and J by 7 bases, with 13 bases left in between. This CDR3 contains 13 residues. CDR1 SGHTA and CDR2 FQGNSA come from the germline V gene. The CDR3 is CASTIEFGGELFF. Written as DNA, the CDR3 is TGTGCCAGCACCATAGAATTCGGCGGGGAGCTGTTTTTT.

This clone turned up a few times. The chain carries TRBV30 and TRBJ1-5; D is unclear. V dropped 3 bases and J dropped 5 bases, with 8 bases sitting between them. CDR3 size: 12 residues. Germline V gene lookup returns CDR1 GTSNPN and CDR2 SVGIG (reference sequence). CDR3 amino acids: CAWSSVHQPQHF. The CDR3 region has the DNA TGTGCCTGGAGCAGCGTTCATCAGCCCCAGCATTTT. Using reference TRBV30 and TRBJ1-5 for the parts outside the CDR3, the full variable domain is SQTIHQWPATLVQPVGSPLSLECTVEGTSNPNLYWYRQAAGRGLQLLFYSVGIGQISSEVPQNLSASRPQDRQFILSSKKLLLSDSGFYLCAWSSVHQPQHFGDGTRLSIL.

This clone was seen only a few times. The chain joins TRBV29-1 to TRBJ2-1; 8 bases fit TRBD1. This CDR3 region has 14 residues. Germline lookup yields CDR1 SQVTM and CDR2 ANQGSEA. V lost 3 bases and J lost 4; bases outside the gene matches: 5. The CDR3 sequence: CSVDQGTGYNEQFF. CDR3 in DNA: TGCAGCGTTGATCAAGGGACAGGATACAATGAGCAGTTCTTC.